This TCR beta chain was captured by sequencing in a study of vaccination effects on CD4 cells after COVID-19. Researchers isolated CD4+ T cells once roughly nine days of culture had elapsed. With regard to this clone: Its target is not known.

The CDR3 is 15 amino acids. The germline V gene has CDR1 SGDLS and CDR2 YYNGEE. V lost 0 bases and J 3 bases, leaving 13 bases between the germline ends. The data were produced by immunoSEQ multiplex PCR, yet TCRdb's version contains in-frame clones alone and is incomplete. The sample consists of fewer than 40,000 clones, 68% of them appearing once. General study findings and limits: After vaccination, at late timepoints, clones induced by infection and by vaccine contracted markedly.

The genes are TRBV9 and TRBJ2-7; no firm D call. This receptor was taken from a human donor who received a COVID-19 vaccine. This material consisted of CD4+ T cells from PBMCs cultured without peptide, taken before COVID-19 vaccination. The CDR3: CASSVVPGQIYEQYF. The CDR3 bases are TGTGCCAGCAGCGTAGTTCCGGGCCAGATCTACGAGCAGTACTTC.